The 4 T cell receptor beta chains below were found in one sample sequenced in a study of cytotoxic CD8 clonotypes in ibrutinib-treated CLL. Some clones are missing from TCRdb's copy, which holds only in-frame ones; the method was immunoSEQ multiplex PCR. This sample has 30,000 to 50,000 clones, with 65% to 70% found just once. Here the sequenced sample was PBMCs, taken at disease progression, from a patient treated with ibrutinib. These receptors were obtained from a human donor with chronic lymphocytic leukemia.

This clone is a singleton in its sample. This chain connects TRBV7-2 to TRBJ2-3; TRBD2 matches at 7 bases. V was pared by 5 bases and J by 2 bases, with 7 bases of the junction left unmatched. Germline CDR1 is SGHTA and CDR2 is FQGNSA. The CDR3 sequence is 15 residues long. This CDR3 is CASSPGLYYTDTQYF. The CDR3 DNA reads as TGTGCCAGCAGCCCGGGACTATACTACACAGATACGCAGTATTTT.

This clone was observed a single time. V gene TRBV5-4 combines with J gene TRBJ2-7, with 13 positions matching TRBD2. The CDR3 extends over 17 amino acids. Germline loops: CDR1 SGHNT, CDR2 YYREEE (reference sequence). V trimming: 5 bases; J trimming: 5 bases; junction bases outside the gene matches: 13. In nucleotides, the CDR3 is TGTGCCAGCAGACCCGGACTAGCGGGAGTTACAATCAACGAGCAGTACTTC. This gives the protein CASRPGLAGVTINEQYF.

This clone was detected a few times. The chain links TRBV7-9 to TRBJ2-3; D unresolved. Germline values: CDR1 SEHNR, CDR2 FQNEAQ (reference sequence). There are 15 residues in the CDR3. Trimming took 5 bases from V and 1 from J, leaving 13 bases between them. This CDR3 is CASSQRDFRTDTQYF. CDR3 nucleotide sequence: TGTGCCAGCAGCCAAAGAGACTTTCGCACAGATACGCAGTATTTT.

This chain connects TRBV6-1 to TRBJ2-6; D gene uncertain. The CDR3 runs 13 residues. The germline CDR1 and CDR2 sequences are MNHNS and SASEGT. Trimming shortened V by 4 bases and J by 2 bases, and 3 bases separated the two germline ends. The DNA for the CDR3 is TGTGCCAGCAGTGCGACTGGGGCCAACGTCCTGACTTTC. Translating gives CASSATGANVLTF.